This T cell receptor beta chain stems from a study of blood T cell repertoires in COVID-19. TCRdb's table, derived via immunoSEQ multiplex PCR, lists solely in-frame clones and lacks some. The sample lists about 200,000 clones, approximately 78% seen once, with roughly 8.2% in the top ten. Germline V gene lookup returns CDR1 SGHRS and CDR2 YFSETQ. This CDR3 is built from 15 residues. V was shortened by 0 bases and J by 3 bases, with 12 bases between the two germline ends. The V gene is TRBV5-1, the J gene TRBJ1-1; no firm D call. The specimen was peripheral blood. This receptor was obtained from a woman aged 80 or over with COVID-19, enrolled during active disease. The CDR3 spells CASSLANPGDTEAFF. The CDR3 DNA sequence: TGCGCCAGCAGCTTGGCCAACCCCGGGGACACTGAAGCTTTCTTT.